Here is one T cell receptor beta chain with its context. RNA transcripts gave rise to amplified TCR beta CDR3 regions. The HTBI set primed first-round TCR CDR3 RT-PCR. MiXCR was run by TCRdb on the multiplex PCR reads, yielding one entry per CDR3 protein. The sample has about 320,000 distinct CDR3 sequences; around a sixth are singletons. The sample originates from a study of T cells in Graves' hyperthyroidism and ophthalmopathy. Study in general: The initial diagnosis was the point when peripheral blood was collected, ahead of any treatment.

Germline loops: CDR1 DFQATT, CDR2 SNEGSKA (reference sequence). V was shortened by 3 bases and J by 4 bases, with 16 bases between the two germline ends. The CDR3 loop spans 15 amino acids. The receptor's source is a man younger than 40 with Graves' hyperthyroidism. Material: blood. This chain connects TRBV20-1 to TRBJ2-1; TRBD2 might be the D (6 bases). This chain's CDR3 is CSASPGVESYNEQFF. In nucleotides, the CDR3 is TGCAGTGCTAGCCCGGGGGTAGAGTCGTACAATGAGCAGTTCTTC.